The next 31 T cell receptor beta chains were all read from a single sample in a study of blood T cell repertoires in COVID-19. Some clones are missing from TCRdb's copy, which holds only in-frame ones; the method was immunoSEQ multiplex PCR. This table has about 220,000 clones, roughly 82% appearing once. What was sequenced was peripheral blood. The receptors shown here come from a man aged 50 or older with active or convalescent COVID-19.

Concerning this clone: This CDR3 is also generated by other DNA sequences in the sample. The gene calls are TRBV5-1 and TRBJ1-1; D is unresolved. V dropped 2 bases and J dropped 1 base, with 9 bases sitting between them. The CDR3 length is 14 residues. In germline, CDR1 is SGHRS, CDR2 YFSETQ. CDR3 sequence (DNA): TGCGCCAGCAGCTTTGGTGGCGGGAACACTGAAGCTTTCTTT. It encodes CASSFGGGNTEAFF.

The chain recombines TRBV4-3 with TRBJ2-3; 9 positions agree with TRBD2. This CDR3 spans 16 amino acids. J was trimmed by 2 bases and V by 1 base; bases with no gene match: 4. CDR1 and CDR2 (germline): LGHNA, YSLEER. The CDR3 DNA follows: TGCGCCAGCAGCCAAGTTAGCGGGGGCCCCACAGATACGCAGTATTTT. Residues: CASSQVSGGPTDTQYF.

This clone was found once. The CDR3 DNA sequence: TGTGCCAGCAGCGCGCAGACATCGAACACTGAAGCTTTCTTT. Translated, it gives CASSAQTSNTEAFF. V usage is TRBV9 and J usage is TRBJ1-1; no clear D gene. Trimming removed 3 bases at V and 1 base at J, with 10 bases between. The CDR3 is 14 amino acids. Germline V CDR1 and CDR2: SGDLS, YYNGEE.

This rearrangement joins TRBV3-1 (or the pseudogene TRBV3-2) to TRBJ2-1; tentative D call: TRBD2 (5 bases). Germline V gene data show CDR1 as LGHDT and CDR2 as YNNKEL (reference sequence). V was clipped by 5 bases and J by 5 bases, with 13 bases between them. CDR3 length equals 14 residues. In DNA, the CDR3 is TGTGCCAGCAGCAAGAGGGAGTCGGACAATGAGCAGTTCTTC. Residues: CASSKRESDNEQFF.

The rearrangement joins TRBV6-2 or TRBV6-3 to TRBJ1-1; D unclear. Germline lookup yields CDR1 MNHEY and CDR2 SVGEGT. V was pared by 5 bases and J by 5 bases, with 18 bases between. The CDR3 has 15 residues. CDR3 in amino acids: CASSLTGASRTEAFF. The CDR3 coding sequence is TGTGCCAGCAGTCTAACGGGAGCTTCGAGGACTGAAGCTTTCTTT.

The chain carries TRBV4-3 and TRBJ2-5; possibly TRBD2 for D (5 bases). The CDR3 runs 17 residues. V was trimmed by 0 bases and J by 6 bases, leaving 20 bases between them. CDR1 is LGHNA and CDR2 is YSLEER in the germline V gene. Here the CDR3 DNA reads TGCGCCAGCAGCCAAGAGGTTAGCCACCGCGGGCGAAAGACCCAGTACTTC. As protein: CASSQEVSHRGRKTQYF.

The chain recombines TRBV6-5 with TRBJ2-4; 8 nucleotides align to TRBD2. Germline V gives CDR1 MNHEY, CDR2 SVGAGI. The CDR3 is made up of 15 amino acids. The CDR3 DNA follows: TGTTCCACAAGGCCATCGGGAGGGGGTAAAAACATTCAGTACTTC. It specifies CSTRPSGGGKNIQYF.

V and J are TRBV29-1 and TRBJ1-1; TRBD1 matches at 10 bases. Trimming removed 2 bases from V and 1 base from J; junction bases left unmatched: 1. From germline, CDR1 is SQVTM and CDR2 ANQGSEA. This CDR3 is built from 14 residues. CDR3 DNA sequence: TGCAGCGTTGAAAGGGACAGGGGGAACACTGAAGCTTTCTTT. This sequence encodes CSVERDRGNTEAFF.

The V and J genes are TRBV6-4 and TRBJ1-6; D uncertain. The V gene's germline CDR1 is MRHNA and CDR2 SNTAGT. The ends were cut back, 2 bases at V and 1 base at J, with 12 bases in the middle. This CDR3 has 17 amino acids. The CDR3 sequence: CASSDPRSTSYNSPLHF. CDR3 sequence (DNA): TGTGCCAGCAGTGACCCCCGAAGCACTTCCTATAATTCACCCCTCCACTTT.

V and J are TRBV6-6 and TRBJ2-7; D unclear. CDR3 length: 15 residues. Deletions cut 2 bases from V and 2 bases from J, with 13 bases between. Looked up from germline, CDR1 is MNHNY and CDR2 is SVGAGI (reference sequence). The CDR3 reads CASSYGEYSAYEQYV. CDR3 DNA sequence: TGTGCCAGCAGTTACGGAGAGTACTCAGCCTACGAGCAGTACGTC.

The J gene is TRBJ2-2, the V gene TRBV23-1, with 9 nucleotides matching TRBD2. TRBV23-1 is sorted into the ORF group, with uncertain function. The CDR3 contains 19 residues. Unmatched junction bases numbered 14, after V lost 0 bases and J lost 6 bases. CDR3 DNA sequence: TGCGCCAGCAGTCAATCCCTTGAAGTAGCGGGGGAAAGGGCCGGGGAGCTGTTTTTT. Its translation is CASSQSLEVAGERAGELFF.

This clone was picked up one time. The CDR3, as DNA: TGCGCCAGCAGCCAAGGTTATAGCAATCAGCCCCAGCATTTT. It specifies CASSQGYSNQPQHF. The genes are TRBV4-1 and TRBJ1-5; D not resolved. Deletions cut 1 base from V and 0 bases from J, with 4 bases between. This CDR3 is 14 amino acids long. Germline V gene data show CDR1 as MGHRA and CDR2 as YSYEKL.

V gene TRBV5-1 combines with J gene TRBJ2-3; 9 bases map to TRBD2. This CDR3 region has 16 residues. The V gene end was trimmed by 6 bases and the J gene end by 2 bases; junction bases not matched to a gene: 10. Germline-derived CDR1 and CDR2 are SGHRS and YFSETQ. Here the CDR3 reads CASKMVAGAPTDTQYF. CDR3 bases: TGCGCCAGCAAGATGGTAGCGGGGGCCCCCACAGATACGCAGTATTTT.

This chain joins TRBV10-2 and TRBJ2-3; 9 bases are shared with TRBD1. Germline values: CDR1 WSHSY, CDR2 SAAADI. The V and J ends lost 3 bases and 3 bases, in that order; junction bases with no gene match: 7. The CDR3 is 16 amino acids. The CDR3 spells CASSDPNRGRTDTQYF. CDR3 nucleotides: TGCGCCAGCAGTGATCCAAACAGGGGGCGGACAGATACGCAGTATTTT.

This chain connects TRBV5-5 to TRBJ2-2, with 8 bases aligning to TRBD2. Germline V lookup: CDR1 SGHKS, CDR2 YYEKEE (reference sequence). The CDR3 covers 14 residues. Germline trimming cut 0 bases from V and 8 bases from J; bases unmatched to any gene: 3. In DNA, the CDR3 is TGTGCCAGCAGCTTGGCGGGACTAGGAGGGGAGCTGTTTTTT. It codes for CASSLAGLGGELFF.

This clone has just a few counts. The chain carries TRBV7-8 and TRBJ1-5, with 9 bases that match TRBD1. The germline V gene encodes CDR1 SGHVS and CDR2 FQNEAQ. V trimming: 5 bases; J trimming: 4 bases; junction bases outside the gene matches: 6. The CDR3 totals 15 residues. For the CDR3, the DNA is TGTGCCAGCAGCCTTGGGACAGGGAGTAATCAGCCCCAGCATTTT. Amino acids: CASSLGTGSNQPQHF.

This chain links TRBV28 with TRBJ2-3; D gene ambiguous. Germline lookup yields CDR1 MDHEN and CDR2 SYDVKM. The CDR3 loop spans 16 amino acids. V gave up 6 bases and J gave up 2 bases, with 18 bases separating them. The CDR3 region is CASRSTTHYYTDTQYF. The CDR3 nucleotides are TGTGCCAGCAGGTCTACGACTCACTACTACACAGATACGCAGTATTTT.

This chain connects TRBV20-1 to TRBJ2-5, with a possible D match to TRBD2 (5 bases). Germline assignment: CDR1 DFQATT and CDR2 SNEGSKA (reference sequence). V was pared by 4 bases and J by 5 bases, with 8 bases between. This CDR3 contains 11 residues. CDR3 in DNA: TGCAGTGCTATCACGGGGGAGACCCAGTACTTC. Translating gives CSAITGETQYF.

The chain combines TRBV5-4 with TRBJ2-1, with D possibly matching TRBD1 (6 bases). Trimming took off 0 bases at V and 1 base at J, with 8 bases between the two ends. Germline assignment: CDR1 SGHNT and CDR2 YYREEE (reference sequence). The CDR3 consists of 15 residues. The CDR3 sequence is CASSLETGSYNEQFF. CDR3 nucleotide sequence: TGTGCCAGCAGCTTGGAAACAGGGTCCTACAATGAGCAGTTCTTC.

The rearrangement joins TRBV5-1 to TRBJ2-7; D is unresolved. The CDR3 consists of 13 residues. Germline CDR1 reads SGHRS; CDR2 reads YFSETQ. V was pared by 4 bases and J by 2 bases, with 10 bases between. The CDR3 loop reads CASSPAGPYEQYF. CDR3 in DNA: TGCGCCAGCAGCCCGGCAGGCCCCTACGAGCAGTACTTC.

This chain links TRBV4-1 with TRBJ2-3; TRBD1 might be the D (6 bases). The CDR3 loop spans 14 amino acids. V was pared by 2 bases and J by 4 bases, with 10 bases between. Germline assignment: CDR1 MGHRA and CDR2 YSYEKL. CDR3 loop: CASSQIEGADTQYF. CDR3 in DNA: TGCGCCAGCAGCCAAATAGAGGGGGCAGATACGCAGTATTTT.

The V gene is TRBV9, the J gene TRBJ2-3, with 9 nucleotides matching TRBD2. This CDR3 comprises 15 residues. The germline V gene has CDR1 SGDLS and CDR2 YYNGEE. Trimming cost V 0 bases and J 5 bases; bases outside gene matches: 4. Here the CDR3 reads CASSVGGGALDTQYF. The CDR3 DNA reads as TGTGCCAGCAGCGTAGGCGGGGGGGCGCTAGATACGCAGTATTTT. Drawing the rest from reference TRBV9 and TRBJ2-3, the complete variable domain is DSGVTQTPKHLITATGQRVTLRCSPRSGDLSVYWYQQSLDQGLQFLIQYYNGEERAKGNILERFSAQQFPDLHSELNLSSLELGDSALYFCASSVGGGALDTQYFGPGTRLTVL.

The gene calls are TRBV7-2 and TRBJ1-2, with 7 bases that match TRBD1. Per the germline V gene, CDR1 is SGHTA and CDR2 is FQGNSA. V shed 4 bases, J shed 5 bases, and the junction held 4 bases outside the gene matches. CDR3 length equals 13 residues. CDR3 loop: CASSSQTGYGYTF. The CDR3 DNA reads TGTGCCAGCAGCTCCCAGACAGGGTATGGCTACACCTTC.

The CDR3 DNA follows: TGTGCCAGCAGTTTACGGCGGGACAATGAGCAGTTCTTC. Its protein product is CASSLRRDNEQFF. The chain is built from TRBV12-3 or TRBV12-4 and TRBJ2-1; D may be TRBD2 (5 bases). The ends were cut back, 2 bases at V and 5 bases at J, with 7 bases in the middle. This CDR3 contains 13 residues.

This chain connects TRBV2 to TRBJ2-1; 9 nucleotides agree with TRBD2. The CDR3 is made up of 15 amino acids. V trimming: 7 bases; J trimming: 9 bases; junction bases outside the gene matches: 13. Germline V gene data show CDR1 as SNHLY and CDR2 as FYNNEI. CDR3 DNA: TGTGCCAGCAATAGCGGGAGCGCCTGGAACCCTGAGCAGTTCTTC. Amino acid sequence: CASNSGSAWNPEQFF.

The chain couples TRBV7-2 to TRBJ2-2, with 10 nucleotides matching TRBD2. The germline V gene has CDR1 SGHTA and CDR2 FQGNSA. CDR3 length: 14 residues. V was clipped by 5 bases and J by 8 bases; unmatched bases: 5. CDR3 in DNA: TGTGCCAGCAGCCTAGGACTAGCGGCTGGGGAGCTGTTTTTT. It encodes CASSLGLAAGELFF.

This clone was found many times. The chain employs TRBV29-1 and TRBJ2-2; weak D call: TRBD1 (6 bases). Per germline, CDR1 SQVTM and CDR2 ANQGSEA. CDR3 length: 16 amino acids. Trimming removed 5 bases from V and 0 bases from J, with 16 bases in between. In DNA, the CDR3 is TGCAGCGTTCAAGGACAGACGGCCGCGAACACCGGGGAGCTGTTTTTT. It encodes CSVQGQTAANTGELFF.

The gene calls are TRBV6-2 or TRBV6-3 and TRBJ2-1; 9 positions match TRBD2. The CDR3 is 13 residues long. Germline V lookup: CDR1 MNHEY, CDR2 SVGEGT. After removal of 0 bases from V and 14 bases from J, the junction contained 5 bases not matched to a gene. CDR3 nucleotides: TGTGCCAGCAGTTACTCGGCGGGAGGGCCAAAGTTCTTC. Residues: CASSYSAGGPKFF.

V gene TRBV7-9 combines with J gene TRBJ2-5; 8 bases align to TRBD1. V was pared by 5 bases and J by 5 bases, with 10 bases of the junction left unmatched. This CDR3 spans 15 amino acids. CDR1 is SEHNR and CDR2 is FQNEAQ in the germline V gene (reference sequence). The DNA for the CDR3 is TGTGCCAGCAGCGCCGGGACAGGCGACCGGGAGACCCAGTACTTC. Protein product: CASSAGTGDRETQYF.

The table lists this clone with a few counts. The chain links TRBV6-1 to TRBJ2-5, with D tentatively TRBD2 (6 bases). Germline V gives CDR1 MNHNS, CDR2 SASEGT. The length of the CDR3 is 15 residues. V shed 3 bases and J shed 5 bases, with 16 bases lying between them. The DNA of the CDR3 is TGTGCCAGCAGTGACCCAAACGGGGGAAGGGAGACCCAGTACTTC. Its translation is CASSDPNGGRETQYF.

The chain has TRBV28 and TRBJ1-4; D possibly corresponds to TRBD1 (5 bases). The CDR3 spans 14 residues. Germline CDR1 and CDR2: MDHEN and SYDVKM. The V gene lost 3 bases and the J gene lost 8 bases, with 13 bases spanning the gap. The CDR3 is CASSFAGDGEKLFF. The CDR3 DNA sequence: TGTGCCAGCAGTTTTGCGGGGGACGGGGAAAAACTGTTTTTT.